The entry below gives a single T cell receptor beta chain sequence along with its context. Its antigen is not identified. RNA transcripts were the template for amplifying TCR beta CDR3 regions. TCR CDR3 underwent first-round RT-PCR with the HTBI primer set. TCRdb itself ran the multiplex PCR reads through MiXCR, one entry per CDR3 protein. The repertoire holds around 490,000 distinct CDR3 sequences, with nearly 20% as singletons. This entry comes from a study of T cells in Graves' hyperthyroidism and ophthalmopathy. V lost 5 bases, J lost 4 bases, and 5 bases stayed unmatched. CDR3 length: 14 amino acids. Germline assignment: CDR1 SEHNR and CDR2 FQNEAQ (reference sequence). Broader study findings: Most clonotypes expanded in the thyroid (above 0.001) were also present in blood.

This sequence joins TRBV7-9 and TRBJ2-7, with 10 bases lining up with TRBD1. Sequencing used blood. The TCR originated in a man aged 40-55 years with Graves' ophthalmopathy. Here the CDR3 reads CASSRQGAGYEQYF. In DNA form, the CDR3 reads TGTGCCAGCAGCCGACAGGGGGCAGGTTACGAGCAGTACTTC.